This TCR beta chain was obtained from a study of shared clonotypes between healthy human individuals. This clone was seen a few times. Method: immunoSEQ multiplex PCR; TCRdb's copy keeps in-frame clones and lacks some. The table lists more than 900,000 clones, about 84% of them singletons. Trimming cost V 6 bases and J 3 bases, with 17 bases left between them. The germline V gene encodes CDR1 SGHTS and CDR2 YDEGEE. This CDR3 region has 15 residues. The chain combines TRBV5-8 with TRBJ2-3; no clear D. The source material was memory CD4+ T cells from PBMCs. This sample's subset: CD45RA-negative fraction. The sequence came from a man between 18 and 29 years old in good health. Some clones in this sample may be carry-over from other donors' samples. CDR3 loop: CASTARVGLTDTQYF. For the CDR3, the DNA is TGTGCCAGCACCGCCAGAGTGGGTTTGACAGATACGCAGTATTTT.